These 9 T cell receptor beta chains came from one sample sequenced in a study of shared clonotypes between healthy human individuals. Data came from immunoSEQ multiplex PCR; TCRdb stores just in-frame clones and leaves some out. The table includes approximately 340,000 clones, around four fifths detected once. Sequenced input: memory CD4+ T cells sorted from blood. As for subset: CD45RA-negative fraction. The receptors derive from a man aged 30-40 years in good health.

This clone was seen only a few times. The CDR3 nucleotides read TGTGCCAGCAGAGCGACTAACGTTGGGTACGAGCAGTACTTC. As protein: CASRATNVGYEQYF. The chain recombines TRBV6-5 with TRBJ2-7, with D perhaps TRBD2 (5 bases). Trimming took 6 bases from V and 4 from J, leaving 16 bases between them. CDR1 is MNHEY, CDR2 SVGAGI, per germline. The CDR3 runs 14 residues.

The genes are TRBV15 and TRBJ2-2; D possibly corresponds to TRBD1 (5 bases). Germline V gene sequence: CDR1 LNHNV, CDR2 YYDKDF (reference sequence). The germline V and J ends were trimmed by 0 bases and 6 bases, with 8 bases remaining between them. This CDR3 is 14 amino acids long. The CDR3: CATSRDLRAGELFF. The CDR3 DNA follows: TGTGCCACCAGCAGAGATCTCAGGGCCGGGGAGCTGTTTTTT.

This chain joins TRBV11-1 and TRBJ2-5; D gene uncertain. Deletions cut 1 base from V and 9 bases from J, with 9 bases between. The CDR3 is 12 amino acids. Germline V gives CDR1 SGHAT, CDR2 FQDESV (reference sequence). CDR3 nucleotide sequence: TGTGCCAGCAGCTTAGGATCGTGGGCCCAGTACTTC. Translated: CASSLGSWAQYF.

This chain connects TRBV4-1 to TRBJ2-7; 9 bases align to TRBD1. V was clipped by 4 bases and J by 3 bases; unmatched bases: 10. The CDR3 has 16 amino acids. Germline V gene lookup returns CDR1 MGHRA and CDR2 YSYEKL. CDR3 coding DNA: TGCGCCAGCAGCCTTAGAACCGGGACAGGGCTCTACGAGCAGTACTTC. Translated, it gives CASSLRTGTGLYEQYF.

J is TRBJ2-5 and V is TRBV5-8; D remains unclear. Germline V gene data show CDR1 as SGHTS and CDR2 as YDEGEE. Trimming removed 5 bases from V and 2 bases from J, with 7 bases in between. The CDR3 loop spans 12 amino acids. Here the CDR3 reads CASRFSQETQYF. CDR3 DNA sequence: TGTGCCAGCAGGTTCAGTCAAGAGACCCAGTACTTC.

The V call is TRBV29-1, the J call TRBJ2-3; 12 bases fit TRBD1. The germline V gene encodes CDR1 SQVTM and CDR2 ANQGSEA. CDR3 length: 21 residues. The V and J ends lost 2 bases and 5 bases, in that order; junction bases with no gene match: 23. The DNA for the CDR3 is TGCAGCGTTGAACCCCTTCTCAATCCTACCGGGACAGGGGGCCGGAGAGATACGCAGTATTTT. This translates into CSVEPLLNPTGTGGRRDTQYF.

V usage is TRBV14 and J usage is TRBJ2-1; possible D gene TRBD1, 6 bases. V shed 1 base and J shed 3 bases, with 19 bases lying between them. From germline, CDR1 is SGHDN and CDR2 FVKESK. The length of the CDR3 is 18 residues. The CDR3 is CASSQVLGEGESYNEQFF. For the CDR3, the DNA is TGTGCCAGCAGCCAAGTTTTGGGCGAGGGGGAGAGCTACAATGAGCAGTTCTTC.

The rearrangement joins TRBV11-2 to TRBJ1-5, with unresolved D. The CDR3 length is 13 residues. Germline V gene lookup returns CDR1 SGHAT and CDR2 FQNNGV. V gave up 3 bases and J gave up 4 bases, with 7 bases separating them. The CDR3 here is CASSFSENQPQHF. The CDR3 DNA reads as TGTGCCAGCAGCTTTAGCGAGAATCAGCCCCAGCATTTT.

This clone is a singleton in its sample. The rearrangement joins TRBV14 to TRBJ1-1; 7 bases are shared with TRBD1. From germline, CDR1 is SGHDN and CDR2 FVKESK. V lost 3 bases, J lost 3 bases, and 7 bases stayed unmatched. The CDR3 extends over 15 amino acids. CDR3 sequence (DNA): TGTGCCAGCAGCCAGGACCTAACAGGGGACACTGAAGCTTTCTTT. The encoded protein is CASSQDLTGDTEAFF.